Following are 2 T cell receptor beta chains from one sample sequenced in a study of shared clonotypes between healthy human individuals. Sequencing was performed with immunoSEQ multiplex PCR; in TCRdb, only in-frame clones are kept and a portion is missing. The sample yields 2,500,000 or so clones, approximately 94% seen once. Sample: naive CD4+ T cells from PBMCs. Subset meaning: CD45RA+ positively selected. Receptors were obtained from a man younger than 35 in good health. Some clones in this sample may be carry-over from other donors' samples.

With regard to this clone: Additional DNA sequences in this sample encode the identical CDR3. The gene calls are TRBV6-5 and TRBJ1-1; tentatively, D is TRBD1 (5 bases). The CDR3 runs 13 residues. CDR1 MNHEY and CDR2 SVGAGI come from the germline V gene. The germline V and J ends were trimmed by 5 bases and 4 bases, with 11 bases remaining between them. The CDR3 region is CASSRGAGTEAFF. CDR3 DNA sequence: TGTGCCAGCAGTAGGGGTGCGGGCACTGAAGCTTTCTTT.

This sequence joins TRBV6-1 and TRBJ2-4; 7 bases fit TRBD1. The CDR3 consists of 16 residues. Germline assignment: CDR1 MNHNS and CDR2 SASEGT. Trimming removed 2 bases from V and 6 bases from J; junction bases left unmatched: 10. The CDR3 DNA reads TGTGCCAGCAGTGAACTGAGGGGGCTGGGGCGAAACATTCAGTACTTC. Translated: CASSELRGLGRNIQYF.